The 20 T cell receptor beta chains below all came from one sample that was sequenced in a study of OX40 agonist ivuxolimab in advanced cancers. Profiled with immunoSEQ multiplex PCR; TCRdb holds only in-frame clones, not every one. The sample carries about 22,000 clones, just under 85% recorded once. The sample in question was CD4+ or CD8+ T cells sorted from blood, obtained in a trial of the OX40 agonist ivuxolimab. These receptors all come from an adult with an advanced solid tumor such as melanoma, head and neck, liver or kidney cancer.

The chain has TRBV30 and TRBJ2-2; 7 bases fit TRBD2. Germline V gene data show CDR1 as GTSNPN and CDR2 as SVGIG (reference sequence). This CDR3 spans 18 amino acids. V dropped 2 bases and J dropped 7; count of bases not matched to a gene: 19. CDR3 in amino acids: CAWSTLLGGRGGSGELFF. The CDR3 nucleotides are TGTGCCTGGAGTACCCTTTTGGGGGGTAGGGGAGGGAGCGGGGAGCTGTTTTTT.

The rearrangement links TRBV5-4 to TRBJ2-1; no firm D call. CDR1 SGHNT and CDR2 YYREEE come from the germline V gene (reference sequence). This CDR3 has 17 amino acids. Trimming cost V 0 bases and J 0 bases, with 13 bases left between them. This chain's CDR3 is CASSLEAGPSSYNEQFF. CDR3 DNA: TGTGCCAGCAGCTTGGAGGCAGGTCCCAGCTCCTACAATGAGCAGTTCTTC.

The rearrangement joins TRBV6-6 to TRBJ1-5, with a weak D call TRBD1 (6 bases). The germline gives CDR1 MNHNY, CDR2 SVGAGI (reference sequence). The V and J ends lost 6 bases and 2 bases respectively, with 11 bases between them. This CDR3 has 14 amino acids. CDR3 DNA: TGTGCCAGCAGGGCACAGGGTGGCAATCAGCCCCAGCATTTT. Translation gives CASRAQGGNQPQHF.

Relative to its sample, this clone is medium-sized. The gene calls are TRBV28 and TRBJ2-7, with a possible D match to TRBD1 (7 bases). Trimming shortened V by 5 bases and J by 8 bases, and 19 bases separated the two germline ends. The V gene's germline CDR1 is MDHEN and CDR2 SYDVKM. The CDR3 has 14 amino acids. CDR3 in amino acids: CASSPGGGLTKQYF. The CDR3 bases are TGTGCCAGCAGTCCAGGGGGAGGTTTGACGAAGCAGTACTTC.

This chain joins TRBV19 and TRBJ1-5; D remains unclear. V lost 5 bases to trimming and J lost 4 bases, with 18 bases between them. Looked up from germline, CDR1 is LNHDA and CDR2 is SQIVND (reference sequence). The CDR3 spans 16 residues. In nucleotides, the CDR3 is TGTGCCAGTAGTTCAGTAGGTTCAAGAAGGAATCAGCCCCAGCATTTT. It specifies CASSSVGSRRNQPQHF.

V and J are TRBV19 and TRBJ1-2; 9 bases fit TRBD1. Germline values: CDR1 LNHDA, CDR2 SQIVND (reference sequence). Trimming cost V 6 bases and J 10 bases; bases outside gene matches: 6. The CDR3 runs 12 residues. In DNA, the CDR3 is TGTGCCAGTAGCATCGGGACAGGGTTCTACACCTTC. It codes for CASSIGTGFYTF.

With regard to this clone: Given a far larger clone just one base away, this is likely a sequencing read error. Other nucleotide sequences in the sample specify the same CDR3. The chain couples TRBV5-1 to TRBJ2-7; D is possibly TRBD1 (5 bases). V was pared by 2 bases and J by 5 bases, with 14 bases between. The germline V gene has CDR1 SGHRS and CDR2 YFSETQ. The CDR3 spans 14 residues. This CDR3 reads CASSFQGIVHEQYF. Written as DNA, the CDR3 is TGCGCCAGCAGCTTCCAGGGTATAGTCCACGAGCAGTACTTC. The full variable domain, with the rest looked up from reference TRBV5-1 and TRBJ2-7, is KAGVTQTPRYLIKTRGQQVTLSCSPISGHRSVSWYQQTPGQGLQFLFEYFSETQRNKGNFPGRFSGRQFSNSRSEMNVSTLELGDSALYLCASSFQGIVHEQYFGPGTRLTVT.

The J gene is TRBJ2-5, the V gene TRBV7-9; D remains unclear. V was shortened by 1 base and J by 2 bases, with 14 bases between the two germline ends. In germline, CDR1 is SEHNR, CDR2 FQNEAQ (reference sequence). This CDR3 has 16 amino acids. The CDR3 nucleotides are TGTGCCAGCAGCTTAGAAAGATTGGGCTTACAAGAGACCCAGTACTTC. It is translated as CASSLERLGLQETQYF.

The chain employs TRBV19 and TRBJ2-7; possible D gene TRBD1, 5 bases. The CDR3 length is 13 residues. The germline V gene has CDR1 LNHDA and CDR2 SQIVND (reference sequence). V lost 5 bases, J lost 5 bases, and 13 bases lay in between. CDR3 DNA sequence: TGTGCCAGTAGTTGGGGCCTAGGAGACGAGCAGTACTTC. Protein product: CASSWGLGDEQYF.

V and J are TRBV4-1 and TRBJ2-7; D is perhaps TRBD1 (5 bases). This CDR3 contains 14 residues. V dropped 1 base and J dropped 2 bases, with 9 bases sitting between them. Germline values: CDR1 MGHRA, CDR2 YSYEKL. This CDR3 is CASSQATGAYEQYF. As DNA, the CDR3 is TGCGCCAGCAGCCAAGCAACAGGTGCCTACGAGCAGTACTTC.

V usage is TRBV7-9 and J usage is TRBJ2-7, with a tentative D call TRBD1 (5 bases). The CDR3 spans 13 residues. V lost 5 bases, J lost 1 base, and 9 bases lay in between. Germline values: CDR1 SEHNR, CDR2 FQNEAQ (reference sequence). Written as DNA, the CDR3 is TGTGCCAGCAGCCTGACAGAGTCCTACGAGCAGTACTTC. Protein product: CASSLTESYEQYF.

V usage is TRBV7-9 and J usage is TRBJ2-3; 9 bases align to TRBD1. There are 16 residues in the CDR3. Trimming cost V 1 base and J 5 bases; bases outside gene matches: 7. The V gene's germline CDR1 is SEHNR and CDR2 FQNEAQ (reference sequence). The DNA of the CDR3 is TGTGCCAGCAGCTTAGTACAGGGGGCGCTTGTAGATACGCAGTATTTT. It codes for CASSLVQGALVDTQYF.

This CDR3 reads CSVEVPSGAYEQYF. CDR3 in DNA: TGCAGCGTTGAAGTGCCTAGCGGGGCCTACGAGCAGTACTTC. The gene calls are TRBV29-1 and TRBJ2-7; 9 bases align to TRBD2. The CDR3 loop spans 14 amino acids. Trimming took 1 base from V and 2 from J; bases not matched to a gene: 3. Germline V gives CDR1 SQVTM, CDR2 ANQGSEA.

V usage is TRBV10-1 and J usage is TRBJ2-7, with TRBD2 matching over 10 bases. Per the germline V gene, CDR1 is WNHNN and CDR2 is SYGVQD (reference sequence). Trimming took 1 base from V and 5 from J; bases not matched to a gene: 8. This CDR3 has 16 residues. DNA of the CDR3: TGCGCCAGCAGTGAGTTTCCACTAGCGGGAAAGAACGAGCAGTACTTC. This codes for CASSEFPLAGKNEQYF.

A few counts support this clone. This chain connects TRBV10-2 to TRBJ1-5, with no clear D. The CDR3 length is 13 residues. Trimming removed 2 bases at V and 4 bases at J, with 6 bases between. In germline, CDR1 is WSHSY, CDR2 SAAADI. CDR3 coding DNA: TGCGCCAGCAGTGAGCTGCGTAATCAGCCCCAGCATTTT. Translation: CASSELRNQPQHF.

The gene calls are TRBV27 and TRBJ2-1; TRBD1 aligns across 7 bases. The CDR3 length is 15 residues. Germline CDR1 reads MNHEY; CDR2 reads SMNVEV (reference sequence). V dropped 3 bases and J dropped 7; count of bases not matched to a gene: 9. CDR3 residues: CASSFQGEWGNEQFF. CDR3 sequence (DNA): TGTGCCAGCAGTTTCCAGGGGGAGTGGGGAAATGAGCAGTTCTTC.

This clone was detected once. V gene TRBV27 combines with J gene TRBJ2-2; D unresolved. V was clipped by 8 bases and J by 5 bases, with 12 bases between them. Per the germline V gene, CDR1 is MNHEY and CDR2 is SMNVEV (reference sequence). The CDR3 spans 13 residues. The CDR3 protein is CASSSRATGELFF. Here the CDR3 DNA reads TGTGCCAGCTCTTCTAGAGCGACCGGGGAGCTGTTTTTT.

CDR3 nucleotides: TGTGCCAGCAGCTCACTACTAACCGGGGAGCTGTTTTTT. Encoded protein: CASSSLLTGELFF. The V gene is TRBV11-3, the J gene TRBJ2-2; D gene ambiguous. Trimming shortened V by 4 bases and J by 5 bases, and 8 bases separated the two germline ends. From germline, CDR1 is SGHNT and CDR2 YENEEA. CDR3 length: 13 residues.

This chain uses TRBV4-1 with TRBJ2-7; TRBD1 matches 9 bases. Per germline, CDR1 MGHRA and CDR2 YSYEKL. The CDR3 consists of 14 residues. Trimming at V came to 5 bases and at J to 0 bases, leaving 2 bases not matched to a gene. The CDR3: CASSWDRASYEQYF. CDR3 in DNA: TGCGCCAGCAGCTGGGACAGGGCCTCCTACGAGCAGTACTTC.

The genes are TRBV27 and TRBJ1-5; TRBD1 matches 7 bases. Per the germline V gene, CDR1 is MNHEY and CDR2 is SMNVEV (reference sequence). V shed 4 bases and J 4 bases; nucleotides not matched to a gene: 4. The CDR3 contains 14 residues. DNA of the CDR3: TGTGCCAGCAGTTCTCAGGGGGGGAATCAGCCCCAGCATTTT. Translation: CASSSQGGNQPQHF.